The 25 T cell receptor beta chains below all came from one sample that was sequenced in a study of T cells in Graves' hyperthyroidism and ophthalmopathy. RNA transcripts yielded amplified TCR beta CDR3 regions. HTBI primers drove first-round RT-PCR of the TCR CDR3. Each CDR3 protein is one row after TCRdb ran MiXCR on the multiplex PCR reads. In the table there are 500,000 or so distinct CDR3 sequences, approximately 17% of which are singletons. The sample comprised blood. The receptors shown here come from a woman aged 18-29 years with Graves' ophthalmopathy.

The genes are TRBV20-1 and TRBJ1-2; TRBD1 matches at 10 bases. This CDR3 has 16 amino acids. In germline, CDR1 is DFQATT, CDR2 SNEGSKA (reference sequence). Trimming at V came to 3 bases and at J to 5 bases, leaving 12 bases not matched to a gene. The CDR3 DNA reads TGCAGTGCTAGCCCAAGGGGGACAGGGGAACGGTATGGCTACACCTTC. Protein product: CSASPRGTGERYGYTF.

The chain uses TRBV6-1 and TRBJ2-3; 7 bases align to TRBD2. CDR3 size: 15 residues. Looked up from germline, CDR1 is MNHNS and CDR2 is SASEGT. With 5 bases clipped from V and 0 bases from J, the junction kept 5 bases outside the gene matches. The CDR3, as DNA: TGTGCCAGCAGTACTTGGCGGGAGAGCACAGATACGCAGTATTTT. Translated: CASSTWRESTDTQYF.

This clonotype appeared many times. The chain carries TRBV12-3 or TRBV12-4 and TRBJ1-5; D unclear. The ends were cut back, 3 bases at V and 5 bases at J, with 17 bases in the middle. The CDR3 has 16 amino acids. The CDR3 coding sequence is TGTGCCAGCAGTTTTAAGTTCGGCAGCCTCTATCAGCCCCAGCATTTT. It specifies CASSFKFGSLYQPQHF.

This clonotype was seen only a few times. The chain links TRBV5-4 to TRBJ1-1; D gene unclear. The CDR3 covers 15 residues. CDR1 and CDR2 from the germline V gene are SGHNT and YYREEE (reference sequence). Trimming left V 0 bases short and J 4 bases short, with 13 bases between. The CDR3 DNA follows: TGTGCCAGCAGCTTGGTACCCGGGGATCTCACTGAAGCTTTCTTT. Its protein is CASSLVPGDLTEAFF.

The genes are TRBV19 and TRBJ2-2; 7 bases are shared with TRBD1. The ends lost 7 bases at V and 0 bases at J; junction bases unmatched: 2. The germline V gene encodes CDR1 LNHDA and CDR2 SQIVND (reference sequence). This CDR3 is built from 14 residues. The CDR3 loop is CASKQGPNTGELFF. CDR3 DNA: TGTGCCAGTAAACAGGGGCCGAACACCGGGGAGCTGTTTTTT.

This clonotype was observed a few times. The CDR3 DNA reads as TGCAGCATATTAGCGGGGGCGACACTATACGAGCAGTACTTC. This gives the protein CSILAGATLYEQYF. J is TRBJ2-7 and V is TRBV29-1; TRBD2 aligns across 9 bases. The CDR3 runs to 14 residues. The germline gives CDR1 SQVTM, CDR2 ANQGSEA. V was pared by 8 bases and J by 4 bases, with 12 bases of the junction left unmatched.

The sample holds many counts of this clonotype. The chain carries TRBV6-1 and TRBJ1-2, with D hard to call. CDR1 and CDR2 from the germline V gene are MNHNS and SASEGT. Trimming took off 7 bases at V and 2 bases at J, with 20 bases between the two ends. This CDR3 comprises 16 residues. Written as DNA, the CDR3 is TGTGCCAGCACCTCGACCTTGGCAGGTAGAAACTATGGCTACACCTTC. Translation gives CASTSTLAGRNYGYTF.

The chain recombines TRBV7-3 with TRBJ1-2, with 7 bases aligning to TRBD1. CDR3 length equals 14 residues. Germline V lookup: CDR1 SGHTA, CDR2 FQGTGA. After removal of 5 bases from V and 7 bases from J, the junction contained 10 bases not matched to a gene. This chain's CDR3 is CASSPGTAMGGYTF. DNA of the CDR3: TGTGCCAGCAGCCCCGGGACAGCCATGGGTGGCTACACCTTC.

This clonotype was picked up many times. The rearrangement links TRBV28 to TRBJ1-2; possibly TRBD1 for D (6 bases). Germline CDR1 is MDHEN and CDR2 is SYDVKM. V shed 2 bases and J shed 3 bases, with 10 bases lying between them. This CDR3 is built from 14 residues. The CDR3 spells CASSLGQGHYGYTF. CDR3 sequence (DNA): TGTGCCAGCAGTTTAGGTCAGGGGCACTATGGCTACACCTTC.

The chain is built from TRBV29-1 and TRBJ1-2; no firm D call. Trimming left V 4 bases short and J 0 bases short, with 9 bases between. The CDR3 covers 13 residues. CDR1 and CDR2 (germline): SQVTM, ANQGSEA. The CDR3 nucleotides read TGCAGCGTTGGGGCGGTTTCTAACTATGGCTACACCTTC. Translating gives CSVGAVSNYGYTF.

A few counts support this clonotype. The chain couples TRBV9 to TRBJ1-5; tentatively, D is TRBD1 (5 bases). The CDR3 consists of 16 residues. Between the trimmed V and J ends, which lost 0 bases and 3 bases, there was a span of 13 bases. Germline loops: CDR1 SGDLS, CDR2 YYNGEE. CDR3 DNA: TGTGCCAGCAGCGTAGGTTTGGGGCAGGACAATCAGCCCCAGCATTTT. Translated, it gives CASSVGLGQDNQPQHF.

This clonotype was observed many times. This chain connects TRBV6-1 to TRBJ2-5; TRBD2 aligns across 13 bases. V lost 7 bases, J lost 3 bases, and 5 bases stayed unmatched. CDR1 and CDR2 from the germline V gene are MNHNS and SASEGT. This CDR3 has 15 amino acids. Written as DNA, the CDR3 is TGTGCCAGCACCTTCGGACTAGCGGGAGAAGAGACCCAGTACTTC. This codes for CASTFGLAGEETQYF.

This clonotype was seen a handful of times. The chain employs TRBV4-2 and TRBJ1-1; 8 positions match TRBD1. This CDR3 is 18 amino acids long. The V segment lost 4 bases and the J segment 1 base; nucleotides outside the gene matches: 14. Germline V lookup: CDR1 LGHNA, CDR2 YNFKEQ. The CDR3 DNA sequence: TGTGCCAGCAGCCCCAGCACAGTACAGGGGGGTTGGAACACTGAAGCTTTCTTT. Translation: CASSPSTVQGGWNTEAFF.

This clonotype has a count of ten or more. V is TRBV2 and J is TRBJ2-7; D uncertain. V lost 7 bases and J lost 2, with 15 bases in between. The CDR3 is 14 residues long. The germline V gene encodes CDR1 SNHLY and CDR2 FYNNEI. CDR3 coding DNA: TGTGCCAGCACTTCTCTCGAAGATCCCTACGAGCAGTACTTC. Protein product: CASTSLEDPYEQYF.

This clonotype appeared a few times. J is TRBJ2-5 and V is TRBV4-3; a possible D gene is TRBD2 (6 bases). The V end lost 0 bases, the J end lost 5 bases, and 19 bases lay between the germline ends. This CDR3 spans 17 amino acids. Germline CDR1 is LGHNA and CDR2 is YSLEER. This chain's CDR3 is CASSQDMGQGRGETQYF. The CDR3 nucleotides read TGCGCCAGCAGCCAAGATATGGGCCAGGGTCGGGGGGAGACCCAGTACTTC.

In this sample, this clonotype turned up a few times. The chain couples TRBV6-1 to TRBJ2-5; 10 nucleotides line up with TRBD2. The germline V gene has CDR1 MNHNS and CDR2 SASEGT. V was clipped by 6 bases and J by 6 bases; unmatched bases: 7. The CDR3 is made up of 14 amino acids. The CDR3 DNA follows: TGTGCCAGCAGGCCAACTAGCGGGAAGCAGACCCAGTACTTC. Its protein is CASRPTSGKQTQYF.

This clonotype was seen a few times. The CDR3 bases are TGTGCCAGCAGCTCAACGGCCGGGAACACTGAAGCTTTCTTT. Translated: CASSSTAGNTEAFF. The rearrangement links TRBV11-2 to TRBJ1-1, with D hard to call. The ends were cut back, 4 bases at V and 1 base at J, with 10 bases in the middle. The CDR3 loop spans 14 amino acids. CDR1 SGHAT and CDR2 FQNNGV come from the germline V gene.

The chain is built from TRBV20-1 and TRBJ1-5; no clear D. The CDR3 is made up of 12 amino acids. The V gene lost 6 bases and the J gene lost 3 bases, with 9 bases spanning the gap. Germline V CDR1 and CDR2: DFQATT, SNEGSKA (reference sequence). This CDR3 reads CSAYDPNQPQHF. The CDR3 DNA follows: TGCAGTGCCTACGACCCCAATCAGCCCCAGCATTTT.

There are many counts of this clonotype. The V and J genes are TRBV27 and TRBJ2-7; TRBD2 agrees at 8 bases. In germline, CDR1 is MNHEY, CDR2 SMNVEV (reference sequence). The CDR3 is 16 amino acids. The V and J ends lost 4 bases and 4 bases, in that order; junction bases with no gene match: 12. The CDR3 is CASSSPAFSGRYEQYF. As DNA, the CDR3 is TGTGCCAGCAGTTCCCCGGCATTCAGCGGGAGATACGAGCAGTACTTC.

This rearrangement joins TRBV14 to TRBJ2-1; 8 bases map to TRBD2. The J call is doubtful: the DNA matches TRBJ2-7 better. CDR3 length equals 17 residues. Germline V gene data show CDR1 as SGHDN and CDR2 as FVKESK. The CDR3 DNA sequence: TGTGCCAGCAGCCCTGGGGGTGGCGGGGGGCCTGACAATGAGCAGTACTTC. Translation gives CASSPGGGGGPDNEQYF.

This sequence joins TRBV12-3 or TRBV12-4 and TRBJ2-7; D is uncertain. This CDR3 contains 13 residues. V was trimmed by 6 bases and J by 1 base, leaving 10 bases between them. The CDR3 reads CASSFSRSYEQYF. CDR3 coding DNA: TGTGCCAGCAGCTTCTCTAGGTCCTACGAGCAGTACTTC.

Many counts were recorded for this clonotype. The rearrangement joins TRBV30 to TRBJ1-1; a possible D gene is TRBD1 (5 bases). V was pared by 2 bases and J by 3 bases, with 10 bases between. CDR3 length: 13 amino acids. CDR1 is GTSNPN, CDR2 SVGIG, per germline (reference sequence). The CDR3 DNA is TGTGCCTGGAGTAAAGGGGCGGACACTGAAGCTTTCTTT. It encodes CAWSKGADTEAFF.

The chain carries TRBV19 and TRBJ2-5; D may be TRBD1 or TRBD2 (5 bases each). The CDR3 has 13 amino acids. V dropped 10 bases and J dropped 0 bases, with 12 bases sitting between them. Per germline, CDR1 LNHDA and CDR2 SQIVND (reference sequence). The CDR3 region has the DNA TGTGCCACCAAAGGGGACGACCAAGAGACCCAGTACTTC. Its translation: CATKGDDQETQYF.

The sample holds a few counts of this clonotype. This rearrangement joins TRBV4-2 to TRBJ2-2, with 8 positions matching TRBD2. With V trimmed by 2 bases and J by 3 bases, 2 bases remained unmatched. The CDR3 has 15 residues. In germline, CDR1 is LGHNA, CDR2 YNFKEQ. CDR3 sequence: CASSQPGRDTGELFF. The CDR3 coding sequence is TGTGCCAGCAGCCAACCCGGGAGGGACACCGGGGAGCTGTTTTTT.

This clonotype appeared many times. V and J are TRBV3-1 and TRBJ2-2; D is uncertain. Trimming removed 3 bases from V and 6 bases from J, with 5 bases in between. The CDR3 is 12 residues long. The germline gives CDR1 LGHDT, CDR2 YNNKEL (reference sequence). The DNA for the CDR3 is TGTGCCAGCAGCCAGCTGCCCGGGGAGCTGTTTTTT. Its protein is CASSQLPGELFF.